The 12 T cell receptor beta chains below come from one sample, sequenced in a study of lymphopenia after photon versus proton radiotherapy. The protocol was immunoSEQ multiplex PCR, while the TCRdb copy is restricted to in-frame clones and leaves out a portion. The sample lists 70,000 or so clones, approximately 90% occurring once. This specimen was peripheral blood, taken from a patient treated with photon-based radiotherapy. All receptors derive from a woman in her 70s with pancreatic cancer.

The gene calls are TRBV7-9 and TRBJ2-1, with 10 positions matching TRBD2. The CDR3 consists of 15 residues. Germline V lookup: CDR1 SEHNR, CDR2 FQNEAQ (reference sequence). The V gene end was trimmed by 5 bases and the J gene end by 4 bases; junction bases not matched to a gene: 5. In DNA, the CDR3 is TGTGCCAGCAGCCCTAGCGGGAGATCATACAATGAGCAGTTCTTC. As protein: CASSPSGRSYNEQFF.

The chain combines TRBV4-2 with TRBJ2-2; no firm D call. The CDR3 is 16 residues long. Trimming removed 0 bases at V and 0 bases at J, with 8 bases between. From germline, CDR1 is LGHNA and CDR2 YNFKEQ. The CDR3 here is CASSQETLANTGELFF. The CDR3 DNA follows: TGTGCCAGCAGCCAAGAAACACTTGCGAACACCGGGGAGCTGTTTTTT.

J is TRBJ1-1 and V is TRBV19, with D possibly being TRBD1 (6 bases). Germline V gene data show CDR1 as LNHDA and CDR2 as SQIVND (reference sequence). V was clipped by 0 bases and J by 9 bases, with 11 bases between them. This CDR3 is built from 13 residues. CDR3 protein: CASSIDMGAKAFF. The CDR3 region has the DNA TGTGCCAGTAGTATAGATATGGGGGCGAAAGCTTTCTTT.

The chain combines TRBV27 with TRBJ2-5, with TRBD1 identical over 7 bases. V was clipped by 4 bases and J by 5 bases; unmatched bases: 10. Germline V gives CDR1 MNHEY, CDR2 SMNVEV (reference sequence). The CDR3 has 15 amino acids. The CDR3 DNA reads TGTGCCAGCAGTTCCTCGACAGGGTCGGGGGAGACCCAGTACTTC. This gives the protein CASSSSTGSGETQYF.

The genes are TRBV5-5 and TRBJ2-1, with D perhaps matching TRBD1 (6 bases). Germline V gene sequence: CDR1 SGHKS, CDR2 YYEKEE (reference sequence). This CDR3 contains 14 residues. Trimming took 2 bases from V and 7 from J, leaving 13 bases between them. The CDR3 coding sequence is TGTGCCAGCAGCTTCAGGGCGGACAGAAATGAGCAGTTCTTC. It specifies CASSFRADRNEQFF.

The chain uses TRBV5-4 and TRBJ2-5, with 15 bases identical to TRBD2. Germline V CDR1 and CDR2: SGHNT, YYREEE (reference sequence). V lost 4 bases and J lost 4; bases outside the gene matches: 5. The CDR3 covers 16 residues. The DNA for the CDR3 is TGTGCCAGCAGCCCTGGACTAGCGGGAGGGCCAGAGACCCAGTACTTC. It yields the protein CASSPGLAGGPETQYF.

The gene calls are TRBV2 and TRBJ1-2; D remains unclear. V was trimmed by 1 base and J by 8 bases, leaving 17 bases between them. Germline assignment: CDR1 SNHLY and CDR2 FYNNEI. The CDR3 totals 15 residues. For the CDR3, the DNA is TGTGCCAGCAGTGAAGGGGCCCGATCACCGGGGGGCTACACCTTC. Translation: CASSEGARSPGGYTF. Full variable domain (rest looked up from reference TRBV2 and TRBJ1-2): EPEVTQTPSHQVTQMGQEVILRCVPISNHLYFYWYRQILGQKVEFLVSFYNNEISEKSEIFDDQFSVERPDGSNFTLKIRSTKLEDSAMYFCASSEGARSPGGYTFGSGTRLTVV.

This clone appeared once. Here the CDR3 DNA reads TGTGCCAGCACCCCGAGGTCCCTAGCGGGATACACAGATACGCAGTATTTT. Encoded protein: CASTPRSLAGYTDTQYF. The chain combines TRBV27 with TRBJ2-3; 9 positions agree with TRBD2. The length of the CDR3 is 17 residues. The V segment lost 7 bases and the J segment 2 bases; nucleotides outside the gene matches: 13. Germline lookup yields CDR1 MNHEY and CDR2 SMNVEV (reference sequence).

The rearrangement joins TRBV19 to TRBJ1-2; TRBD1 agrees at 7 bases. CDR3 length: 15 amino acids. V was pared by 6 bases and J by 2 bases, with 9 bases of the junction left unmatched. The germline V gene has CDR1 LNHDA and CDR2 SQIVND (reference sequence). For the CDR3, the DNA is TGTGCCAGTAGCAGACAGGGCCTGGACAACTATGGCTACACCTTC. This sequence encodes CASSRQGLDNYGYTF.

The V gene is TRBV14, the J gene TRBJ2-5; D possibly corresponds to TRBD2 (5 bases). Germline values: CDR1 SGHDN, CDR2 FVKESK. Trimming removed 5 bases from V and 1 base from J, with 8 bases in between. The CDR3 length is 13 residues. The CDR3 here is CASSRGLQETQYF. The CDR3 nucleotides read TGTGCCAGCAGCAGAGGGCTCCAAGAGACCCAGTACTTC.

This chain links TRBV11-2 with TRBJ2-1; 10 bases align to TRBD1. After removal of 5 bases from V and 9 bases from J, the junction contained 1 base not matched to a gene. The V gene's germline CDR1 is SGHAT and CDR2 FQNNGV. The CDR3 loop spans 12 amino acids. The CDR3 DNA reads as TGTGCCAGCAGCGGGACAGGGGTTGAGCAGTTCTTC. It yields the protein CASSGTGVEQFF.

For the CDR3, the DNA is TGTGCCAGCAGCCGACGGGACAGGTACTCAGATACGCAGTATTTT. It specifies CASSRRDRYSDTQYF. This chain uses TRBV7-2 with TRBJ2-3; 8 bases map to TRBD1. The CDR3 is 15 residues long. The germline V gene has CDR1 SGHTA and CDR2 FQGNSA. V lost 5 bases, J lost 4 bases, and 8 bases stayed unmatched.